The source of this T cell receptor beta chain is a study of T-cell memory formation after mild COVID-19. This clonotype was observed a handful of times. The CDR3 is 15 residues long. V was pared by 5 bases and J by 1 base, with 8 bases of the junction left unmatched. Germline V CDR1 and CDR2: MDHEN, SYDVKM. One entry per CDR3 protein, called by TCRdb with MiXCR from the 5' RACE reads. The table lists 450,000 or so distinct CDR3 sequences, 20% of them singletons. The TCR comes from an adult woman who had mild COVID-19 (a few samples of this study predate the infection). Cell type and time point are not known. The chain uses TRBV28 and TRBJ2-7; 7 nucleotides agree with TRBD1. Sequences were obtained from PBMCs or a T cell subset sorted from them (not recorded which). CDR3 DNA: TGTGCCAGCAGTAGGGGACAGAGAGTTTCCTACGAGCAGTACTTC. Translation: CASSRGQRVSYEQYF.